Each of the 25 T cell receptor beta chains below was sequenced from the same sample in a study of vaccination and CD4 T cells after COVID-19. No antigens are known for them. Sequencing of the DNA from cultured CD4+ T cells was carried out with the Oncomine TCR Beta short-read assay. TCRdb ran MiXCR on the PCR reads and lists one entry per CDR3 protein. The sample has 8,500 to 10,000 distinct CDR3 sequences; around three fifths are singletons. The treatment denotes: roughly 10-day PBMC culture with coronavirus spike peptide pools or control peptides (ViraFEST assay). From the unexposed donor, CD4+ T cells were collected ahead of the COVID-19 pandemic (2011-2018). Source material: CD4+ T cells from blood, cultured in vitro. These TCRs come from a human donor in good health.

This clonotype occurred a few times. The chain carries TRBV7-2 and TRBJ1-3; no clear D gene. The CDR3 is 14 residues long. Germline values: CDR1 SGHTA, CDR2 FQGNSA. V lost 2 bases, J lost 4 bases, and 9 bases lay in between. For the CDR3, the DNA is TGTGCCAGCAGCTTAAAGGCCGCCGGAAACACCATATATTTT. This encodes CASSLKAAGNTIYF. Supplemented by reference TRBV7-2 and TRBJ1-3, the full variable domain reads GAGVSQSPSNKVTEKGKDVELRCDPISGHTALYWYRQSLGQGLEFLIYFQGNSAPDKSGLPSDRFSAERTGGSVSTLTIQRTQQEDSAVYLCASSLKAAGNTIYFGEGSWLTVV.

This chain connects TRBV11-2 to TRBJ2-5, with D possibly TRBD1 on 5 matching bases. Germline CDR1 reads SGHAT; CDR2 reads FQNNGV. Deletions cut 4 bases from V and 6 bases from J, with 18 bases between. CDR3 length: 15 amino acids. In DNA, the CDR3 is TGTGCCAGCAGCTCCGCTCAGGGAAATACAAAGACCCAGTACTTC. It is translated as CASSSAQGNTKTQYF.

The CDR3 here is CASSRGQVGTEAFF. CDR3 nucleotides: TGTGCCAGCAGCCGTGGACAGGTGGGCACTGAAGCTTTCTTT. The chain employs TRBV7-9 and TRBJ1-1; 7 bases match TRBD1. Germline V lookup: CDR1 SEHNR, CDR2 FQNEAQ (reference sequence). The J segment lost 4 bases and the V segment lost 5 bases, leaving 7 bases of the junction unmatched. This CDR3 comprises 14 residues.

The chain has TRBV20-1 and TRBJ1-5, with D possibly matching TRBD1 (6 bases). V lost 8 bases and J lost 5, with 10 bases in between. The CDR3 covers 11 residues. Germline V gives CDR1 DFQATT, CDR2 SNEGSKA (reference sequence). The chain's CDR3 is CSYRADQPQHF. The CDR3 region has the DNA TGCAGTTACAGGGCCGATCAGCCCCAGCATTTT.

The rearrangement uses TRBV19 and TRBJ1-1; TRBD1 might be the D (5 bases). Germline CDR1 LNHDA, CDR2 SQIVND (reference sequence). The V end lost 6 bases, the J end lost 2 bases, and 16 bases lay between the germline ends. This CDR3 region has 15 residues. CDR3 region: CASRPSGTLNTEAFF. CDR3 bases: TGTGCCAGTAGGCCCTCCGGGACCTTAAACACTGAAGCTTTCTTT.

Written as DNA, the CDR3 is TGTGCCAGCAGCCCCCCGACTGGGGCCGTTGAGCAGTTCTTC. This codes for CASSPPTGAVEQFF. The chain combines TRBV7-9 with TRBJ2-1; maybe TRBD1 (5 bases). V lost 5 bases and J 9 bases, leaving 17 bases between the germline ends. CDR1 is SEHNR and CDR2 is FQNEAQ in the germline V gene (reference sequence). The CDR3 extends over 14 amino acids.

This clonotype was recorded a few times. This sequence joins TRBV20-1 and TRBJ2-7, with D unresolved. Germline V lookup: CDR1 DFQATT, CDR2 SNEGSKA (reference sequence). CDR3 length: 12 amino acids. Trimming removed 5 bases at V and 7 bases at J, with 15 bases between. The CDR3 spells CSAALGLGEQYF. The CDR3 DNA is TGCAGTGCTGCCCTCGGCTTGGGAGAGCAGTACTTC.

This clonotype was counted only a few times. The chain combines TRBV11-2 with TRBJ2-3; 10 bases fit TRBD2. Trimming at V came to 3 bases and at J to 1 base, leaving 7 bases not matched to a gene. In germline, CDR1 is SGHAT, CDR2 FQNNGV. The CDR3 extends over 17 amino acids. Written as DNA, the CDR3 is TGTGCCAGCAGCTTTCTGGGGACTAGCGTGGGCACAGATACGCAGTATTTT. Protein product: CASSFLGTSVGTDTQYF.

The V call is TRBV28, the J call TRBJ1-1; TRBD1 matches at 8 bases. This CDR3 has 13 amino acids. The germline V gene has CDR1 MDHEN and CDR2 SYDVKM. The junction had 4 bases not matched to a gene; V was cut back by 2 bases and J by 8 bases. The CDR3, as DNA: TGTGCCAGCAGTTTACCCAGGGGGCTGGAAGCTTTCTTT. This codes for CASSLPRGLEAFF.

The chain has TRBV6-5 and TRBJ2-7, with D unresolved. Germline V gives CDR1 MNHEY, CDR2 SVGAGI. With 4 bases removed from V and 6 bases from J, the gap between germline ends came to 16 bases. There are 14 residues in the CDR3. The CDR3 DNA sequence: TGTGCCAGCAGTTCCTTAGTTTCCTACGGCGAGCAGTACTTC. Translation: CASSSLVSYGEQYF.

This clonotype was picked up a small number of times. This sequence joins TRBV20-1 and TRBJ2-3; 9 positions match TRBD1. The CDR3 extends over 17 amino acids. Unmatched junction bases numbered 13, after V lost 4 bases and J lost 2 bases. Germline V gene sequence: CDR1 DFQATT, CDR2 SNEGSKA (reference sequence). CDR3 residues: CSAKLGRTGVFTDTQYF. The DNA of the CDR3 is TGCAGTGCTAAATTAGGCCGGACAGGGGTTTTCACAGATACGCAGTATTTT.

This chain joins TRBV15 and TRBJ2-5; 12 bases map to TRBD1. Germline loops: CDR1 LNHNV, CDR2 YYDKDF (reference sequence). This CDR3 has 16 residues. Trimming took 3 bases from V and 5 from J; bases not matched to a gene: 7. The DNA of the CDR3 is TGTGCCACCAGCAGGGGGGACAGGGGGCTTGGGGAGACCCAGTACTTC. This encodes CATSRGDRGLGETQYF.

This clonotype was detected only a few times. The chain combines TRBV28 with TRBJ1-6; no definite D call. Germline V lookup: CDR1 MDHEN, CDR2 SYDVKM. Trimming took off 2 bases at V and 0 bases at J, with 11 bases between the two ends. The CDR3 runs 17 residues. The CDR3 DNA reads TGTGCCAGCAGTTTAGGCAGGAGGAGCTCCTATAATTCACCCCTCCACTTT. It yields the protein CASSLGRRSSYNSPLHF. The whole variable domain, filled in from reference TRBV28 and TRBJ1-6, reads DVKVTQSSRYLVKRTGEKVFLECVQDMDHENMFWYRQDPGLGLRLIYFSYDVKMKEKGDIPEGYSVSREKKERFSLILESASTNQTSMYLCASSLGRRSSYNSPLHFGNGTRLTVT.

The rearrangement links TRBV6-4 to TRBJ2-1; 11 bases are a match to TRBD2. V shed 6 bases and J 3 bases; nucleotides not matched to a gene: 4. Per germline, CDR1 MRHNA and CDR2 SNTAGT. This CDR3 comprises 15 residues. CDR3 nucleotides: TGTGCCAGCAGCAAGACTAGCGGGGACTACAATGAGCAGTTCTTC. Its protein product is CASSKTSGDYNEQFF.

The V call is TRBV20-1, the J call TRBJ2-1; 8 nucleotides line up with TRBD2. In germline, CDR1 is DFQATT, CDR2 SNEGSKA (reference sequence). The trim removed 5 bases at V and 4 bases at J, leaving 10 bases unmatched. This CDR3 is built from 15 residues. The CDR3 loop is CSAPPGSGGYNEQFF. CDR3 DNA sequence: TGCAGTGCTCCGCCCGGCAGCGGGGGTTACAATGAGCAGTTCTTC.

The chain uses TRBV6-2 or TRBV6-3 and TRBJ2-5; 8 bases agree with TRBD2. Germline lookup yields CDR1 MNHEY and CDR2 SVGEGT. The CDR3 sequence is 15 residues long. Germline trimming cut 7 bases from V and 3 bases from J; bases unmatched to any gene: 10. CDR3 bases: TGTGCCAGCACCTTAGCGGGGACCGATAAAGAGACCCAGTACTTC. Encoded protein: CASTLAGTDKETQYF.

The chain is built from TRBV7-9 and TRBJ1-1; no clear D. CDR1 is SEHNR and CDR2 is FQNEAQ in the germline V gene (reference sequence). Trimming removed 1 base at V and 4 bases at J, with 10 bases between. This CDR3 is built from 14 residues. In nucleotides, the CDR3 is TGTGCCAGCAGCTTAGTGAAGCGGGGCACTGAAGCTTTCTTT. Translation gives CASSLVKRGTEAFF.

The chain has TRBV6-5 and TRBJ2-4; D remains ambiguous. Looked up from germline, CDR1 is MNHEY and CDR2 is SVGAGI. The CDR3 totals 15 residues. V lost 0 bases and J 7 bases, leaving 13 bases between the germline ends. The CDR3 loop reads CASSYSFGTQNIQYF. In DNA form, the CDR3 reads TGTGCCAGCAGTTACTCGTTTGGCACTCAGAACATTCAGTACTTC.

The chain couples TRBV28 to TRBJ2-5; 8 bases are shared with TRBD2. V shed 9 bases and J 1 base; nucleotides not matched to a gene: 13. Germline-derived CDR1 and CDR2 are MDHEN and SYDVKM. This CDR3 spans 16 amino acids. For the CDR3, the DNA is TGTGCCAGTAGTATCCCCCGGACTAGCATCCAAGAGACCCAGTACTTC. As protein: CASSIPRTSIQETQYF. The full variable domain, in which reference TRBV28 and TRBJ2-5 provide the parts outside the CDR3, is DVKVTQSSRYLVKRTGEKVFLECVQDMDHENMFWYRQDPGLGLRLIYFSYDVKMKEKGDIPEGYSVSREKKERFSLILESASTNQTSMYLCASSIPRTSIQETQYFGPGTRLLVL.

V gene TRBV5-1 combines with J gene TRBJ2-1; tentative D call: TRBD2 (6 bases). The CDR3 length is 16 residues. Germline CDR1 reads SGHRS; CDR2 reads YFSETQ. The V and J ends lost 1 base and 2 bases respectively, with 13 bases between them. CDR3: CASSLKAASAYNEQFF. In DNA form, the CDR3 reads TGCGCCAGCAGCTTGAAAGCTGCTAGCGCCTACAATGAGCAGTTCTTC. The whole variable domain, filled in from reference TRBV5-1 and TRBJ2-1, reads KAGVTQTPRYLIKTRGQQVTLSCSPISGHRSVSWYQQTPGQGLQFLFEYFSETQRNKGNFPGRFSGRQFSNSRSEMNVSTLELGDSALYLCASSLKAASAYNEQFFGPGTRLTVL.

The genes are TRBV7-9 and TRBJ1-2; D perhaps matches TRBD1 (6 bases). CDR3 length equals 13 residues. Germline CDR1 and CDR2: SEHNR and FQNEAQ (reference sequence). V lost 5 bases to trimming and J lost 7 bases, with 14 bases between them. As DNA, the CDR3 is TGTGCCAGCAGCCTTCGGGGGCTGGGTGGCTACACCTTC. This gives the protein CASSLRGLGGYTF. The full variable domain, its missing parts supplied by reference TRBV7-9 and TRBJ1-2, is DTGVSQNPRHKITKRGQNVTFRCDPISEHNRLYWYRQTLGQGPEFLTYFQNEAQLEKSRLLSDRFSAERPKGSFSTLEIQRTEQGDSAMYLCASSLRGLGGYTFGSGTRLTVV.

This chain connects TRBV18 to TRBJ1-1; D gene uncertain. Deletions cut 5 bases from V and 4 bases from J, with 17 bases between. Germline V CDR1 and CDR2: KGHSH, LQKENI. CDR3 size: 15 residues. The chain's CDR3 is CASSSDPGWTTEAFF. The DNA of the CDR3 is TGTGCCAGCTCATCGGACCCTGGCTGGACCACTGAAGCTTTCTTT.

The rearrangement links TRBV12-3 or TRBV12-4 to TRBJ2-5; TRBD1 matches at 8 bases. V trimming: 6 bases; J trimming: 4 bases; junction bases outside the gene matches: 7. CDR3 length: 14 amino acids. The CDR3 is CASSPGGRGETQYF. For the CDR3, the DNA is TGTGCCAGCAGCCCAGGGGGCCGCGGAGAGACCCAGTACTTC.

The chain employs TRBV4-2 and TRBJ2-3; D is uncertain. Germline values: CDR1 LGHNA, CDR2 YNFKEQ. The CDR3 contains 16 residues. V was clipped by 0 bases and J by 0 bases, with 10 bases between them. This chain's CDR3 is CASSQDPQLSTDTQYF. CDR3 sequence (DNA): TGTGCCAGCAGCCAAGATCCCCAGCTCAGCACAGATACGCAGTATTTT.

The gene calls are TRBV21-1 and TRBJ1-2; no DNA check was done on the table's D call, TRBD1. TRBV21-1 is assigned pseudogene status. The CDR3 totals 16 residues. The CDR3 bases are TGTGCCAGCAGCAAAGTTCAGGGTAAGGGGAACCATGGCTACACCTTC. It yields the protein CASSKVQGKGNHGYTF.